The 8 T cell receptor beta chains given below trace back to one sample, sequenced in a study of metastatic and nonmetastatic thyroid tumors. TCRdb used MiXCR to call clones anew from the PCR reads. The sample has around 31,000 clones, 25% to 30% seen once. Patients were all untreated before their thyroid surgery. Sequencing was performed on blood. The source is a female donor with papillary thyroid cancer or a benign thyroid nodule (not recorded which). Some clones in this sample may be carry-over from other donors' samples.

This clone was counted many times. Sequence at one end of the junction differs from germline and may be a read error. The chain combines TRBV15 with TRBJ2-1; D may be TRBD2 (5 bases). The germline V gene encodes CDR1 LNHNV and CDR2 YYDKDF (reference sequence). The CDR3 sequence is 13 residues long. DNA of the CDR3: TGTGCCACCAGCAGAGTGCGGGTTAATGGGCAGTTCTTC. Translation gives CATSRVRVNGQFF.

The chain carries TRBV7-3 and TRBJ2-7; TRBD2 matches at 10 bases. The germline V gene has CDR1 SGHTA and CDR2 FQGTGA. J was trimmed by 8 bases and V by 5 bases; bases with no gene match: 9. The CDR3 has 14 residues. In DNA form, the CDR3 reads TGTGCCAGCAGCCCGACTCCGACTAGCGGGCAGCAGTACTTC. This codes for CASSPTPTSGQQYF.

This clone showed up just a few times. This chain uses TRBV28 with TRBJ2-7; no clear D gene. Germline CDR1 and CDR2: MDHEN and SYDVKM. There are 12 residues in the CDR3. V lost 8 bases to trimming and J lost 5 bases, with 13 bases between them. The chain's CDR3 is CASQPGVNEQYF. CDR3 coding DNA: TGTGCCAGCCAACCTGGGGTCAACGAGCAGTACTTC.

This sequence joins TRBV28 and TRBJ2-1; 8 bases line up with TRBD1. This CDR3 has 18 amino acids. Germline V CDR1 and CDR2: MDHEN, SYDVKM. With 6 bases clipped from V and 8 bases from J, the junction kept 21 bases outside the gene matches. This CDR3 reads CASSPIPGTGVATDEQFF. In DNA form, the CDR3 reads TGTGCCAGCAGCCCAATCCCCGGGACAGGAGTCGCTACGGATGAGCAGTTCTTC.

The chain links TRBV5-1 to TRBJ1-5; D remains ambiguous. CDR3 length: 14 residues. Trimming took off 0 bases at V and 0 bases at J, with 4 bases between the two ends. CDR1 is SGHRS and CDR2 is YFSETQ in the germline V gene. The CDR3 reads CASSLDFSNQPQHF. The DNA of the CDR3 is TGCGCCAGCAGCTTGGACTTTAGCAATCAGCCCCAGCATTTT.

This clone was picked up a small number of times. The chain recombines TRBV2 with TRBJ2-2; D not certain. Trimming left V 7 bases short and J 1 base short, with 4 bases between. Per germline, CDR1 SNHLY and CDR2 FYNNEI. This CDR3 contains 12 residues. The CDR3 spells CASNRNTGELFF. The CDR3 DNA reads as TGTGCCAGCAATCGGAACACCGGGGAGCTGTTTTTT.

This clone is classed as large. The chain links TRBV28 to TRBJ2-1; the D gene is possibly TRBD2 (5 bases). V was shortened by 6 bases and J by 10 bases, with 13 bases between the two germline ends. Germline CDR1 reads MDHEN; CDR2 reads SYDVKM. The CDR3 spans 12 residues. The CDR3 nucleotides read TGTGCCAGCAGCACGCAGCCGGGGGAGCAGTTCTTC. Its protein product is CASSTQPGEQFF.

This clone has a handful of counts. It may be a read error: a sequence one base away is much more abundant. This chain links TRBV14 with TRBJ2-2; 12 bases align to TRBD1. Germline V gives CDR1 SGHDN, CDR2 FVKESK. The CDR3 loop spans 13 amino acids. The CDR3 protein is CASRGQGAGELLF. CDR3 bases: TGTGCCAGCAGGGGACAGGGGGCCGGGGAGCTGTTGTTT.